The clone carrying this TCR beta chain has a count of ten or more. The antigen is not known. The sample is drawn from a study of response to subunit inactivated influenza vaccine. Study-level results: That few new T cells are recruited by each seasonal influenza vaccination was the authors' suggestion.

TCRdb analysed the RT-PCR reads with MiXCR anew, one entry per CDR3 protein. The sample includes under 800,000 distinct CDR3 sequences, over 11% seen only once; the top ten take 6% to 8%. The CDR3 is 15 amino acids. From germline, CDR1 is SGHNT and CDR2 YYREEE (reference sequence). V lost 7 bases and J 5 bases, leaving 22 bases between the germline ends. The clonotype was recovered from a man aged 45-65 years who received an inactivated influenza vaccine. The rearrangement uses TRBV5-4 and TRBJ2-7; D possibly corresponds to TRBD1 (8 bases). This specimen was PBMCs from blood, taken roughly 2 weeks before vaccination. The CDR3 bases are TGTGCCAGCGGCGCAAACAGGGGGGGGTTTGACGAGCAGTACTTC. Translated: CASGANRGGFDEQYF.